Listed here is a single TCR beta chain. Unique-molecular-identifier-tagged TCR beta cDNA libraries were used. Some 500,000 cDNA molecules were recovered from an input of about 0.9 to 10 million T cells. Via MiXCR, TCRdb re-called the PCR reads, giving one row per CDR3 protein. The table has about 680,000 distinct CDR3 sequences, 55% to 60% seen once. These data originate in a study of post-analysis software for immune sequencing data. For the study at large: In terms of disease course, relapsing-remitting, secondary progressive and progressive-relapsing multiple sclerosis were included.

This clonotype was sampled from a girl aged 2-10 years with multiple sclerosis. The sample taken for sequencing was blood.

The CDR3 DNA reads TGTGCCAGCAGCTTAGCCTTACAGGGGGAGAACACTGAAGCTTTCTTT. This sequence encodes CASSLALQGENTEAFF. The V call is TRBV7-9, the J call TRBJ1-1; 8 bases match TRBD1. The CDR3 covers 16 residues. CDR1 is SEHNR, CDR2 FQNEAQ, per germline (reference sequence). Trimming at V came to 0 bases and at J to 1 base, leaving 4 bases not matched to a gene.